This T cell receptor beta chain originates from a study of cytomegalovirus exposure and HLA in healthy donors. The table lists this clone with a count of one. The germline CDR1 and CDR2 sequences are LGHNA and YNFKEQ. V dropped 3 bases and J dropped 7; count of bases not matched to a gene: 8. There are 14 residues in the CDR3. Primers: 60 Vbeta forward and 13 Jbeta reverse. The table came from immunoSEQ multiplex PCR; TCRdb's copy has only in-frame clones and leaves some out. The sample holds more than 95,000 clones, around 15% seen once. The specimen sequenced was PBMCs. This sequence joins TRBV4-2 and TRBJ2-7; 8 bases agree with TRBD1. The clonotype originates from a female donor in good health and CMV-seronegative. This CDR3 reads CASSQPDRAGEQYF. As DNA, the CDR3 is TGTGCCAGCAGCCAGCCGGACAGGGCGGGAGAGCAGTACTTC.